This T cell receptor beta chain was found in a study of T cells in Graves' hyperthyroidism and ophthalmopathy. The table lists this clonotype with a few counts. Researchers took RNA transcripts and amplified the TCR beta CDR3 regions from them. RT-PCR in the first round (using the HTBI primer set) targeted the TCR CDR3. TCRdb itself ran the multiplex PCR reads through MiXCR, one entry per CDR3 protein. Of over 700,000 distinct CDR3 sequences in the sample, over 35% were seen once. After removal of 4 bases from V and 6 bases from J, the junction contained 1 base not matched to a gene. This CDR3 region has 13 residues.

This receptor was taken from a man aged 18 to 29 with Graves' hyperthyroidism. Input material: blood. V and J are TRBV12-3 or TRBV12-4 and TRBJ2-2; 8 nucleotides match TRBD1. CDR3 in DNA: TGTGCCAGCAGTTGGACAGGGTCCGGGGAGCTGTTTTTT. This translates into CASSWTGSGELFF.